A single sample gave rise to the 2 T cell receptor beta chains below, sequenced in a study of T cell responses to AZD1222 COVID-19 vaccine. Assay: immunoSEQ multiplex PCR; the TCRdb copy retains only in-frame clones and omits some. Of about 110,000 clones in the sample, 94% were seen once. This material consisted of peripheral blood, taken 28 days after the second AZD1222 dose. These receptors originate from an adult who received the AZD1222 COVID-19 vaccine.

This rearrangement joins TRBV11-2 to TRBJ2-3; weak D call: TRBD2 (6 bases). The CDR3 runs 15 residues. CDR1 is SGHAT, CDR2 FQNNGV, per germline. Trimming left V 1 base short and J 2 bases short, with 10 bases between. The CDR3 DNA reads as TGTGCCAGCAGCTTAGTAGCGGTGGACACAGATACGCAGTATTTT. Its translation: CASSLVAVDTDTQYF. Using reference TRBV11-2 and TRBJ2-3 for the parts outside the CDR3, the full variable domain is EAGVAQSPRYKIIEKRQSVAFWCNPISGHATLYWYQQILGQGPKLLIQFQNNGVVDDSQLPKDRFSAERLKGVDSTLKIQPAKLEDSAVYLCASSLVAVDTDTQYFGPGTRLTVL.

The chain combines TRBV3-1 (or the pseudogene TRBV3-2) with TRBJ1-2; 10 bases fit TRBD1. V was clipped by 5 bases and J by 3 bases; unmatched bases: 6. CDR1 and CDR2 from the germline V gene are LGHDT and YNNKEL (reference sequence). The CDR3 length is 15 residues. In DNA form, the CDR3 reads TGTGCCAGCAGCTCTCCCGGGACAGGGGACTATGGCTACACCTTC. Its translation: CASSSPGTGDYGYTF.